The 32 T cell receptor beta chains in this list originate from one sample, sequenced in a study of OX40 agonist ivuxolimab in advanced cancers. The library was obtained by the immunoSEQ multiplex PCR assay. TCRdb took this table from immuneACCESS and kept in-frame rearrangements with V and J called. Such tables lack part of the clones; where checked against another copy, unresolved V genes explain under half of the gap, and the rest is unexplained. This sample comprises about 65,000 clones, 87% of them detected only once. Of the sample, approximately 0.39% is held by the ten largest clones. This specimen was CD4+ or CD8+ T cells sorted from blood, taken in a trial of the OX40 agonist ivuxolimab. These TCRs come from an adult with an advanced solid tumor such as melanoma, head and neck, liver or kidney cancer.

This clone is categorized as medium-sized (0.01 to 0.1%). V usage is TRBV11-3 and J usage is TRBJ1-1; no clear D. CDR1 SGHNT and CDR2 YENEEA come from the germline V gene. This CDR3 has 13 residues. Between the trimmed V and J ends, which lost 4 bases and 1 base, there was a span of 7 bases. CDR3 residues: CASSSPRNTEAFF. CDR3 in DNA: TGTGCCAGCAGCTCACCACGGAACACTGAAGCTTTCTTT.

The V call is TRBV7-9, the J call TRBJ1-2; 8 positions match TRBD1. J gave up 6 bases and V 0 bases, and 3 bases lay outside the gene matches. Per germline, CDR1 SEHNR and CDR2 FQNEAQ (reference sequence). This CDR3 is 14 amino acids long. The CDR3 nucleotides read TGTGCCAGCAGCTTAGCCCGGACAGGGAATGGCTACACCTTC. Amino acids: CASSLARTGNGYTF.

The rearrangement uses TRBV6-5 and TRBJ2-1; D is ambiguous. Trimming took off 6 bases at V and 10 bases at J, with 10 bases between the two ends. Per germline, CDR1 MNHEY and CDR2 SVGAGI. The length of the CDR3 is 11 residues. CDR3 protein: CASRDLGEQFF. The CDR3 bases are TGTGCCAGCAGAGACTTGGGGGAGCAGTTCTTC.

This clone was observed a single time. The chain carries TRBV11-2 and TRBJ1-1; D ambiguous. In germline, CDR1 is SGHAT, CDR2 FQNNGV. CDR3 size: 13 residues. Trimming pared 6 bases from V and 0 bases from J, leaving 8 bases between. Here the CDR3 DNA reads TGTGCCAGCAGTATGGGCATGAACACTGAAGCTTTCTTT. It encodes CASSMGMNTEAFF.

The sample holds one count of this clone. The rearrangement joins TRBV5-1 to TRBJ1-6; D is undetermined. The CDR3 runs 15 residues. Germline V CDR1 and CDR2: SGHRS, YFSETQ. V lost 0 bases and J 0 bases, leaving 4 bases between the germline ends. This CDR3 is CASSLGGSYNSPLHF. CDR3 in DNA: TGCGCCAGCAGCTTGGGGGGCTCCTATAATTCACCCCTCCACTTT.

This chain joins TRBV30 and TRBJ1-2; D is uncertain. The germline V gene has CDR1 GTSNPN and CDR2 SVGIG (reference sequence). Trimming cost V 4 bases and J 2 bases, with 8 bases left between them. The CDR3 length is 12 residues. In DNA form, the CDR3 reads TGTGCCTGGACGTCCCCGAACTATGGCTACACCTTC. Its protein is CAWTSPNYGYTF.

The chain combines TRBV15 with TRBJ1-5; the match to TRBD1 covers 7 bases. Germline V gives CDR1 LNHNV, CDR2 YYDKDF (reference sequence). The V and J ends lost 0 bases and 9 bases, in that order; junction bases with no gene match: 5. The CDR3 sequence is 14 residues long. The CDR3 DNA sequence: TGTGCCACCAGCAGAGAAGGGGGCCAGGGGCCCCAGCATTTT. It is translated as CATSREGGQGPQHF.

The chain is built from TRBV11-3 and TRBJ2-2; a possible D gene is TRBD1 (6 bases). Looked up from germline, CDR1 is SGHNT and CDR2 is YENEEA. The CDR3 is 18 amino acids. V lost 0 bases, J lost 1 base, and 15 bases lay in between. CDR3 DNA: TGTGCCAGCAGCTTAGATCGTTTGGGGGCGCGGAACACCGGGGAGCTGTTTTTT. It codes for CASSLDRLGARNTGELFF.

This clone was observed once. The CDR3 DNA sequence: TGTGCCAGCAGTGATCAACCTCCAGGGATCTCTGGAAACACCATATATTTT. Its translation: CASSDQPPGISGNTIYF. The J gene is TRBJ1-3, the V gene TRBV6-1; D might be TRBD1 (5 bases). The germline CDR1 and CDR2 sequences are MNHNS and SASEGT. This CDR3 contains 17 residues. Trimming stripped 3 bases from V and 0 bases from J, with 15 bases between.

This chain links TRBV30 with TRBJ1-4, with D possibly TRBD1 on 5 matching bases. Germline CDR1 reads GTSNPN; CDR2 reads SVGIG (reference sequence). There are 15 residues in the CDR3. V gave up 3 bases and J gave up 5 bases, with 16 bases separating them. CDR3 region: CAWSRGSGENEKLFF. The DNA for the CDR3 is TGTGCCTGGAGCCGGGGCAGCGGGGAAAATGAAAAACTGTTTTTT. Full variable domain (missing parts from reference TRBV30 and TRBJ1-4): SQTIHQWPATLVQPVGSPLSLECTVEGTSNPNLYWYRQAAGRGLQLLFYSVGIGQISSEVPQNLSASRPQDRQFILSSKKLLLSDSGFYLCAWSRGSGENEKLFFGSGTQLSVL.

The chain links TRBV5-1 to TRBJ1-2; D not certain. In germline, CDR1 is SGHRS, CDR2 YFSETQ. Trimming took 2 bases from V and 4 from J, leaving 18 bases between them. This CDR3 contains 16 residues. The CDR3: CASSLPSSDAGYGYTF. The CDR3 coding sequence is TGCGCCAGCAGCTTACCCTCCTCGGATGCCGGCTATGGCTACACCTTC. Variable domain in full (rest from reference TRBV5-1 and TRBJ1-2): KAGVTQTPRYLIKTRGQQVTLSCSPISGHRSVSWYQQTPGQGLQFLFEYFSETQRNKGNFPGRFSGRQFSNSRSEMNVSTLELGDSALYLCASSLPSSDAGYGYTFGSGTRLTVV.

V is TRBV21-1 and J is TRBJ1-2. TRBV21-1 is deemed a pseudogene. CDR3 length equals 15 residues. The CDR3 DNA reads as TGTGCCAGCAGCGATAACTTCGACGGCAACTATGGCTACACCTTC. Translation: CASSDNFDGNYGYTF.

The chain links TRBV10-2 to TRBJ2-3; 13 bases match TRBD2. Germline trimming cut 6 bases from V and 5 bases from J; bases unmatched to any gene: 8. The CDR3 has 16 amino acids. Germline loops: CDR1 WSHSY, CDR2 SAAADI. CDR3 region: CASSPGLAGPEDTQYF. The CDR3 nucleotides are TGCGCCAGCAGCCCGGGACTAGCGGGGCCCGAAGATACGCAGTATTTT.

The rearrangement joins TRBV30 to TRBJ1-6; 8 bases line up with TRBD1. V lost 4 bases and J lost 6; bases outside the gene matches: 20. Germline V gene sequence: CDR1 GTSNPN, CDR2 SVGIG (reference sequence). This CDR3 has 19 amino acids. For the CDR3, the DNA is TGTGCCTGGACTCCCCCGGACAGGGCTCGTGGGGCCCTTAATTCACCCCTCCACTTT. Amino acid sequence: CAWTPPDRARGALNSPLHF.

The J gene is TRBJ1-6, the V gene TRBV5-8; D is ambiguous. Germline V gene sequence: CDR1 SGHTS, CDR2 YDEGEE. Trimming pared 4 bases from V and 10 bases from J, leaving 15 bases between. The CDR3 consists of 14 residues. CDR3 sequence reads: CASSPSGPWSPLHF. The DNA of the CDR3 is TGTGCCAGCAGCCCTTCTGGACCCTGGTCACCCCTCCACTTT.

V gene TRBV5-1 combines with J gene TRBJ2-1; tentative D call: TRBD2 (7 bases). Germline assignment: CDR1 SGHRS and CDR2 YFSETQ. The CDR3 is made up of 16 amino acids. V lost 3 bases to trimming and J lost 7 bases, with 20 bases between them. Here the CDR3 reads CASSWGLRGGANEQFF. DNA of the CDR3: TGCGCCAGCAGCTGGGGCCTGAGGGGGGGCGCGAATGAGCAGTTCTTC.

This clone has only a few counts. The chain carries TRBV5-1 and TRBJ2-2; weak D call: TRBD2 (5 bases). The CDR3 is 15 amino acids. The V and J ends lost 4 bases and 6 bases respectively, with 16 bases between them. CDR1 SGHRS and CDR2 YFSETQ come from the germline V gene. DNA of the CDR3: TGCGCCAGCAGCAGGGAGTTGGGTCCGCCCGGGGAGCTGTTTTTT. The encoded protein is CASSRELGPPGELFF.

Here the CDR3 reads CAIKSTGELFF. In DNA form, the CDR3 reads TGTGCCATCAAATCCACCGGGGAGCTGTTTTTT. This chain uses TRBV10-3 with TRBJ2-2; no clear D. CDR1 is ENHRY and CDR2 is SYGVKD in the germline V gene. This CDR3 has 11 amino acids. Trimming removed 7 bases from V and 4 bases from J, with 4 bases in between.

As DNA, the CDR3 is TGCGCCAGCAGCATAACAGGGACGAGGACTGAAGCTTTCTTT. As protein: CASSITGTRTEAFF. The rearrangement uses TRBV5-1 and TRBJ1-1; the D gene is possibly TRBD1 (6 bases). CDR1 is SGHRS, CDR2 YFSETQ, per germline. Trimming removed 4 bases from V and 5 bases from J, with 15 bases in between. The CDR3 is 14 amino acids.

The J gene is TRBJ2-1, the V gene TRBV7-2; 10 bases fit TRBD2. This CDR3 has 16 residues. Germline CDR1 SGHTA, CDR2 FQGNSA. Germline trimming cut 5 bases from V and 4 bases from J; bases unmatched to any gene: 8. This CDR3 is CASSLLAGAYYNEQFF. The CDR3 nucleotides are TGTGCCAGCAGCCTCCTAGCGGGGGCCTATTACAATGAGCAGTTCTTC.

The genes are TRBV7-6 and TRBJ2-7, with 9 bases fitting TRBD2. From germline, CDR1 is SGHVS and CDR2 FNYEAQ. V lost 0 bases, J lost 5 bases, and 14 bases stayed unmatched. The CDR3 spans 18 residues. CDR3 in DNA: TGTGCCAGCAGCTTAGCGAGTAGCGGGGGCCCCGGGGGGGACGAGCAGTACTTC. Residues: CASSLASSGGPGGDEQYF.

The CDR3 loop reads CASTTGAVGTDTQYF. CDR3 DNA: TGTGCCAGTACCACCGGAGCGGTAGGCACAGATACGCAGTATTTT. The J gene is TRBJ2-3, the V gene TRBV19, with D possibly TRBD2 on 5 matching bases. CDR1 and CDR2 (germline): LNHDA, SQIVND (reference sequence). Trimming removed 7 bases from V and 1 base from J, with 15 bases in between. This CDR3 is built from 15 residues.

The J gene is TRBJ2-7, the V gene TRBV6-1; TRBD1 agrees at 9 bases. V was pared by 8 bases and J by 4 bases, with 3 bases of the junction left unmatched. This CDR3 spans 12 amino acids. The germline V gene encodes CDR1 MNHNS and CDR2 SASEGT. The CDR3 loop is CASEDRGYEQYF. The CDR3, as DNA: TGTGCCAGCGAGGACAGGGGTTACGAGCAGTACTTC.

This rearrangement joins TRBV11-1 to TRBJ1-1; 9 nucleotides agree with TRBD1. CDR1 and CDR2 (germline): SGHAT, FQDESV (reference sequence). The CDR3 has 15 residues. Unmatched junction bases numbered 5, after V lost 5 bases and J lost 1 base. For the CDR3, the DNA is TGTGCCAGCAGCCTGCGGGGACAGGGGAACACTGAAGCTTTCTTT. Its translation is CASSLRGQGNTEAFF.

This CDR3 is CASSLQGLGQETQYF. The CDR3 coding sequence is TGCGCCAGCAGCTTACAGGGTTTGGGTCAAGAGACCCAGTACTTC. V usage is TRBV5-1 and J usage is TRBJ2-5; tentative D call: TRBD1 (6 bases). V was shortened by 2 bases and J by 2 bases, with 13 bases between the two germline ends. CDR3 size: 15 residues. CDR1 and CDR2 from the germline V gene are SGHRS and YFSETQ.

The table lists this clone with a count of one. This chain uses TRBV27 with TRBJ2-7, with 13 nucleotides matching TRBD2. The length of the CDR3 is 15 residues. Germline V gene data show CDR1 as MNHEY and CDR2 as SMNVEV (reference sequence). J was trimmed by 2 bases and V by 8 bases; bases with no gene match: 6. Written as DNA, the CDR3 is TGTGCCAGCTCTGGACTAGCGGGGGACCCCTACGAGCAGTACTTC. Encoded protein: CASSGLAGDPYEQYF.

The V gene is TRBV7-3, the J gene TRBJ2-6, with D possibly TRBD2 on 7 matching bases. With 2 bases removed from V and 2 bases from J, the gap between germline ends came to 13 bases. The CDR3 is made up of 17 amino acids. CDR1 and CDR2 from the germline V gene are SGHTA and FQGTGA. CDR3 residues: CASSLLMGGPGANVLTF. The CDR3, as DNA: TGTGCCAGCAGCTTATTAATGGGGGGGCCTGGGGCCAACGTCCTGACTTTC. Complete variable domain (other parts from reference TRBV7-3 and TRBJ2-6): GAGVSQTPSNKVTEKGKYVELRCDPISGHTALYWYRQSLGQGPEFLIYFQGTGAADDSGLPNDRFFAVRPEGSVSTLKIQRTERGDSAVYLCASSLLMGGPGANVLTFGAGSRLTVL.

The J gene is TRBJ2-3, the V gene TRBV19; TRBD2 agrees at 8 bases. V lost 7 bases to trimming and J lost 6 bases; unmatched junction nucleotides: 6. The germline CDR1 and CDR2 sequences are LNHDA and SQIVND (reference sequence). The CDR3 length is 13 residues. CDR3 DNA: TGTGCCAGTAAACGCGGGGGGTTGGATACGCAGTATTTT. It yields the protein CASKRGGLDTQYF.

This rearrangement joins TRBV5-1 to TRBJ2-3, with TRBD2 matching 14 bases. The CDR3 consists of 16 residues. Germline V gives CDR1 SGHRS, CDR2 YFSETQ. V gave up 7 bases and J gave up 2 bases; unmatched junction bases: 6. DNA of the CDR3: TGCGCCAGCGGCAAGACTAGCGGGGGGGCCACAGATACGCAGTATTTT. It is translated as CASGKTSGGATDTQYF.

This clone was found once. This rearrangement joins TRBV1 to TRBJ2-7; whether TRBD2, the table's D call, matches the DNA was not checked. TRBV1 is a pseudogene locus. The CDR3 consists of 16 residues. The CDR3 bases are TGCACCAGCAGGGATAACGGGGGGGCGCTACCCTACGAGCAGTACTTC. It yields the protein CTSRDNGGALPYEQYF.

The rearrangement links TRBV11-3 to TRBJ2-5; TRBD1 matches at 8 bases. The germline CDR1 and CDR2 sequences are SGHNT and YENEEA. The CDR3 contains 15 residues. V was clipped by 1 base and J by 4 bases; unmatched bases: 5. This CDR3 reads CASSLGQGAGETQYF. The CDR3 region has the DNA TGTGCCAGCAGCTTAGGGCAGGGGGCAGGAGAGACCCAGTACTTC.

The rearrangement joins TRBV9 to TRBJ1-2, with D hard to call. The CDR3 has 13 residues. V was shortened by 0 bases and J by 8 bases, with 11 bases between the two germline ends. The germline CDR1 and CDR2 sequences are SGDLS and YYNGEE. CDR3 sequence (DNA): TGTGCCAGCAGCGTAGAGAACTCCGGGGGCTACACCTTC. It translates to CASSVENSGGYTF.